This entry is about one TCR beta chain. Judged by frequency, this clonotype is large (0.1 to 1%); no count was given. Its antigen remains unidentified. In the germline V gene, CDR1 corresponds to SNHLY and CDR2 to FYNNEI. Its CDR3 holds 15 amino acids, cysteine through phenylalanine. DNA was not recorded. These data are taken from a study of CD8 T cells in cerebrospinal fluid in Alzheimer's disease (dated by TCRdb to 2019 to 2021). Context from the whole study: CSF T cell clonal expansion was assessed with two single-cell approaches: plate-based nested PCR sequencing and droplet-based sequencing. This study tested whether clonally expanded T cells could be found in cerebrospinal fluid from healthy elderly individuals and from patients with neurodegenerative disease. A total of some 25 samples were covered by the CSF gene-expression analysis, in which Parkinson's disease patients were included. The droplet-based CSF analysis comparing patients with controls included about 9 healthy controls (around 11,000 cells) and about 9 patients with MCI or Alzheimer's disease (approximately 9,800 cells).

Results and caveats for the whole study, not just this receptor: The EBV-specific clones were neither the most highly expanded clones nor enriched among patients. In pooled data, a highly expanded clone (at least 3% of TCRs) occurred in 1 of 10 healthy subjects versus 4 of 6 Alzheimer's patients. The authors warned that finding EBV-specific TCRs in CSF does not prove a causal connection between EBV and Alzheimer's disease. A higher percentage of TCRs was made up by the largest CSF clone in patients with MCI or Alzheimer's disease than in controls. Only samples with detectable clones went into the overall clonality comparison: approximately 11 healthy, 5 MCI, 5 AD, and 6 PD.

Every participant was in good physical condition and had no acute infectious disease. Neurodegeneration in patients was confirmed with biomarkers including neurofilament, amyloid-beta and tau. A live/dead marker was used to sort live CSF cells for droplet-based sequencing. To pellet immune cells, CSF obtained by lumbar puncture was centrifuged at 300g. CSF samples were checked for red blood cells, and any sample contaminated with blood was excluded. CSF cells were cryopreserved in freezing medium, frozen overnight at -80 °C, and then stored in liquid nitrogen. Before analysis, CSF samples were kept in storage for less than seven months. The library was obtained by 10x single-cell sequencing. 10X Genomics single-cell V(D)J and 5' gene-expression libraries were used to profile CSF cells. An Illumina NextSeq550 was used to sequence CSF single-cell TCR libraries. Per the authors' processing: V(D)J reads were aligned to the vdj-GRCh38 alts ensemble 2.0.0 reference and were analysed with the Cell Ranger vdj pipeline. Cell barcodes sharing the same set of productive CDR3 nucleotide sequences were defined as clonotypes. Clonotype information was added to Seurat v3.0 gene-expression metadata to link clonality with transcriptional profiles. CSF cells with more than 1,800 genes, more than 7,500 UMIs or more than 10% mitochondrial reads were excluded. CDR3-beta sequences were compared against VDJdb to identify TCRs with known antigen specificity. Only TCRs with complete alpha and beta chains were included in the network analysis of clone sharing, which used the R package qgraph. After the reads were reprocessed by TCRdb, one entry was made per CDR3 protein sequence, with no DNA. The V and J calls here are based on TCRdb, not the publication. The sample's table lists a count of roughly 1,200 distinct CDR3 sequences. Of the sample, less than 9.5% falls within the top ten clones.

The chain couples TRBV2 to TRBJ2-5. The sequencing input was cerebrospinal fluid. The receptor was isolated from a human donor with Alzheimer's disease. The CDR3 protein sequence reads: CASSEWRSNQETQYF.